These T cell receptor beta chains were read from a single sample in a study of cytomegalovirus exposure and HLA in healthy donors. Using immunoSEQ multiplex PCR, the repertoire was profiled, and TCRdb retains in-frame clones only, with some absent. The sample has around 150,000 clones, 95% to 97% seen once. What was sequenced was PBMCs. The source of these receptors is a woman between 18 and 29 years old in good health and CMV-seronegative. Both conserved end residues are trimmed from each CDR3. The size field is filled for only some rows; it gives once, few, many or a size class.

V gene: TRBV5-1; clone size: NA; CDR3 protein: ASSPHRPGNTIY
V gene: TRBV19; clone size: NA; CDR3 protein: ASTLTGASSNQPQH
V gene: TRBV27; clone size: NA; CDR3 protein: ASRPGPGRITDTQY
V gene: TRBV6-6; clone size: NA; CDR3 protein: ASSQGLNQPQH
V gene: TRBV11-2; clone size: NA; CDR3 protein: ASSLDDVQPY
V gene: TRBV29-1; clone size: once; CDR3 protein: SVAPGQSVYGYT
V gene: TRBV5-1; clone size: NA; CDR3 protein: ASSQTSYYEQY
V gene: TRBV6-1; clone size: NA; CDR3 protein: ASSEVPGDYGYT
V gene: TRBV9; clone size: once; CDR3 protein: ASSGDGSSYNSPLH
V gene: TRBV14; clone size: NA; CDR3 protein: ASSPTGDTQY
V gene: TRBV7-8; clone size: NA; CDR3 protein: ASSLGGASTDTQY
V gene: TRBV7-8; clone size: NA; CDR3 protein: ASSLAGAGNQPQH
V gene: TRBV6-5; clone size: NA; CDR3 protein: ASSYRTGYAEKLF
V gene: TRBV19; clone size: NA; CDR3 protein: ASTPAGGTSNQPQH
V gene: TRBV7-2; clone size: NA; CDR3 protein: ASSLDRGYEQY
V gene: TRBV19; clone size: once; CDR3 protein: ASSKGHHNYEQY
V gene: TRBV14; clone size: NA; CDR3 protein: ASSQGYGGGYEQY
V gene: TRBV7-8; clone size: few; CDR3 protein: ASSQARGPDTQY
V gene: TRBV5-1; clone size: NA; CDR3 protein: ASSPTGQETQY
V gene: TRBV15; clone size: NA; CDR3 protein: ATSSSRGAGTGANVLT
V gene: TRBV30; clone size: NA; CDR3 protein: AWRSSSYNEQF
V gene: TRBV6-5; clone size: once; CDR3 protein: ASRRPVSNTYEQY
V gene: TRBV4-3; clone size: once; CDR3 protein: ASSQDRGTGGRNEQF
V gene: TRBV5-4; clone size: NA; CDR3 protein: ASSRDREAF
V gene: TRBV4-3; clone size: NA; CDR3 protein: ASSQLLRGAEDQPQH
V gene: TRBV4-3; clone size: NA; CDR3 protein: ASSQRDRGSETQY
V gene: TRBV9; clone size: NA; CDR3 protein: ASSRAGTTNTGELF
V gene: TRBV27; clone size: few; CDR3 protein: ASSLRLDRVNTEAF
V gene: TRBV6-4; clone size: NA; CDR3 protein: ATSRDRGVEQY